Reported below is one T cell receptor beta chain. The record originates from a study of CD8 T cells in Susac syndrome. RNA, at 0.5 to 1 ug, was reverse transcribed with random hexamers. TCRdb re-called the immunoSEQ multiplex PCR reads through MiXCR, storing one row per CDR3 protein. The sample lists about 85,000 distinct CDR3 sequences, roughly 94% seen once, with 0.45% to 0.5% in the top ten. Germline V gene lookup returns CDR1 SGDLS and CDR2 YYNGEE. The V gene lost 1 base and the J gene lost 1 base, with 8 bases spanning the gap. CDR3 size: 14 residues. V and J are TRBV9 and TRBJ1-1; D is undetermined. The receptor was isolated from a human donor with Susac syndrome. Sequencing was performed on CD8+ T cells from PBMCs. Here the CDR3 reads CASSVLGTNTEAFF. The DNA of the CDR3 is TGTGCCAGCAGCGTATTGGGAACGAACACTGAAGCTTTCTTT.